Each of the 4 T cell receptor beta chains below was sequenced from the same sample in a study of T cell repertoires in cytomegalovirus infection. Using its own MiXCR run on the reads, TCRdb lists one record per CDR3 protein. The profile shows hundreds of thousands of distinct CDR3 sequences, 30% to 40% of them singletons. Their target antigens are unknown. Sequences were derived from cultured CD8+ T cells from PBMCs, sampled from culture after CMV antigen stimulation. Receptor source: a human donor in good health (CMV status not recorded). Some clones in this sample may be carry-over from other donors' samples.

This clonotype has a count of ten or more. The chain employs TRBV27 and TRBJ1-2; 7 nucleotides align to TRBD1. This CDR3 comprises 16 residues. The V gene's germline CDR1 is MNHEY and CDR2 SMNVEV (reference sequence). V shed 5 bases and J 4 bases; nucleotides not matched to a gene: 13. CDR3 nucleotide sequence: TGTGCCAGCAGTCCCCTGGGACAGCCCCCCCTCTATGGCTACACCTTC. Translated, it gives CASSPLGQPPLYGYTF.

The rearrangement uses TRBV24-1 and TRBJ2-3, with D perhaps TRBD2 (7 bases). Germline V gives CDR1 KGHDR, CDR2 SFDVKD. This CDR3 is built from 17 residues. V was shortened by 6 bases and J by 0 bases, with 18 bases between the two germline ends. The CDR3 nucleotides are TGTGCCACCAGTAGGGGGAGGGACTCCCCTAGCACAGATACGCAGTATTTT. Translating gives CATSRGRDSPSTDTQYF.

This clonotype has only a few counts. The chain has TRBV5-6 and TRBJ2-5; weak D call: TRBD2 (5 bases). The germline V gene encodes CDR1 SGHDT and CDR2 YYEEEE. V was shortened by 0 bases and J by 3 bases, with 12 bases between the two germline ends. The CDR3 length is 15 residues. The CDR3 protein is CASSLGRGSKETQYF. CDR3 in DNA: TGTGCCAGCAGCTTGGGACGGGGTAGCAAAGAGACCCAGTACTTC.

This chain connects TRBV6-6 to TRBJ2-2, with D possibly matching TRBD1 (6 bases). This CDR3 has 14 residues. CDR1 is MNHNY, CDR2 SVGAGI, per germline (reference sequence). V lost 2 bases, J lost 5 bases, and 9 bases lay in between. The CDR3 bases are TGTGCCAGCAGTTACAGGGGGAGAACCGGGGAGCTGTTTTTT. Its protein is CASSYRGRTGELFF.